The clone carrying this TCR beta chain was seen more than once but under ten times. Its antigen is unidentified. The source of the sample is a study of vaccination and CD4 T cells after COVID-19. This sample's treatment: roughly ten-day PBMC culture with coronavirus spike peptide pools or control peptides (ViraFEST assay). Sequencing of DNA taken from cultured CD4+ T cells relied on the Oncomine TCR Beta short-read assay. In TCRdb, the PCR reads were re-called with MiXCR into one record per CDR3 protein. This table has 22,000 or so distinct CDR3 sequences, roughly 45% appearing once. The ends lost 5 bases at V and 5 bases at J; junction bases unmatched: 7. The V gene's germline CDR1 is SGHTA and CDR2 FQGNSA. CDR3 length: 14 amino acids.

The specimen was CD4+ T cells from blood, cultured in vitro. The chain employs TRBV7-2 and TRBJ2-3; 7 bases line up with TRBD2. This TCR was sampled from a human donor who had recovered from COVID-19. CDR3 protein: CASSPYTSEDTQYF. The DNA of the CDR3 is TGTGCCAGCAGCCCCTACACTAGCGAAGATACGCAGTATTTT.